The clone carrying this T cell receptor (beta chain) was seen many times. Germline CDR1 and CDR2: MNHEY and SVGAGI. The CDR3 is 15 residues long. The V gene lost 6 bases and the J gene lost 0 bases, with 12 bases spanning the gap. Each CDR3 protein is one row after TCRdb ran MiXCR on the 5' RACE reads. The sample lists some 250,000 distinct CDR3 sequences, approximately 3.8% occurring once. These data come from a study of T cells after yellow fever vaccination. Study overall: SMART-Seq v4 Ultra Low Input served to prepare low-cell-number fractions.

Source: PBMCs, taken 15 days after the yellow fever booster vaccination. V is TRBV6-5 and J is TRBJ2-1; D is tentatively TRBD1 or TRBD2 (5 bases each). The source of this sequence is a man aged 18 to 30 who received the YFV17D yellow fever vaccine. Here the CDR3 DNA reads TGTGCCAGCAGAGCCTCGGGGACCTCCTACAATGAGCAGTTCTTC. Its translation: CASRASGTSYNEQFF.